The 17 T cell receptor beta chains below all came from one sample that was sequenced in a study of blood T cells in healthy people across ages. It was with a sample-barcoded 5' primer and a J-beta primer mix that a second PCR of about 7 to 12 cycles was run. MiXCR was run by TCRdb on the 5' RACE reads, yielding one entry per CDR3 protein. This table has around 1,500,000 distinct CDR3 sequences, 28% appearing once. Sequences were obtained from blood. The receptors derive from a woman in her twenties or thirties in good health.

This clonotype was seen many times. This rearrangement joins TRBV4-1 to TRBJ2-7; D is undetermined. V lost 4 bases and J lost 0, with 16 bases in between. This CDR3 has 16 amino acids. CDR1 MGHRA and CDR2 YSYEKL come from the germline V gene. The CDR3 reads CASSPTTLLHSYEQYF. The CDR3 DNA reads as TGCGCCAGCAGCCCTACAACGCTCCTCCACTCCTACGAGCAGTACTTC.

V and J are TRBV2 and TRBJ2-1; the D is unclear. Germline V CDR1 and CDR2: SNHLY, FYNNEI. This CDR3 spans 12 amino acids. V was shortened by 5 bases and J by 8 bases, with 10 bases between the two germline ends. The DNA of the CDR3 is TGTGCCAGCAGTTATTATACCGATGAGCAGTTCTTC. It codes for CASSYYTDEQFF.

The table lists this clonotype with a few counts. The chain couples TRBV10-3 to TRBJ2-7; D is perhaps TRBD1 (6 bases). V dropped 0 bases and J dropped 6 bases, with 15 bases sitting between them. Looked up from germline, CDR1 is ENHRY and CDR2 is SYGVKD. This CDR3 is 15 amino acids long. CDR3 region: CAISESDRTVREQYF. The CDR3 nucleotides read TGTGCCATCAGTGAGTCTGACAGGACAGTACGCGAGCAGTACTTC.

This clonotype was detected a few times. Just one base apart from a much larger clone, this may be a read error. The chain employs TRBV28 and TRBJ2-1; the D is unclear. CDR1 is MDHEN and CDR2 is SYDVKM in the germline V gene. The V and J ends lost 6 bases and 7 bases respectively, with 13 bases between them. The CDR3 is made up of 13 amino acids. CDR3 region: CASRTSVGNEQFF. The CDR3 coding sequence is TGTGCCAGCAGGACCTCTGTTGGTAATGAGCAGTTCTTC.

Only one count was recorded for this clonotype. The chain joins TRBV19 to TRBJ2-1; tentatively, D is TRBD2 (6 bases). Germline loops: CDR1 LNHDA, CDR2 SQIVND (reference sequence). The CDR3 runs to 16 residues. Deletions cut 1 base from V and 4 bases from J, with 14 bases between. CDR3 sequence reads: CASSIAPPRGYNEQFF. The CDR3 DNA sequence: TGTGCCAGTAGTATAGCTCCTCCCCGGGGGTACAATGAGCAGTTCTTC.

This clonotype was found a few times. The chain is built from TRBV12-3 or TRBV12-4 and TRBJ2-6, with D perhaps TRBD1 (6 bases). This CDR3 has 16 residues. The germline V and J ends were trimmed by 8 bases and 4 bases, with 18 bases remaining between them. For the CDR3, the DNA is TGTGCCAGCGAGTACCCAGGGGTACCCGGGGCCAACGTCCTGACTTTC. It is translated as CASEYPGVPGANVLTF.

A word on this clonotype: At one boundary the junction diverges from the germline segment, which might be a read error. The DNA of the CDR3 is TGTGCCGGCAGCTCCCCGAGCGGGAGGGCCAATGAGCAGTTCTTC. This encodes CAGSSPSGRANEQFF. This chain uses TRBV7-6 with TRBJ2-1, with TRBD2 identical over 10 bases. This CDR3 region has 15 residues. CDR1 is SGHVS and CDR2 is FNYEAQ in the germline V gene. The full variable domain, with the rest looked up from reference TRBV7-6 and TRBJ2-1, is GAGVSQSPRYKVTKRGQDVALRCDPISGHVSLYWYRQALGQGPEFLTYFNYEAQQDKSGLPNDRFSAERPEGSISTLTIQRTEQRDSAMYRCAGSSPSGRANEQFFGPGTRLTVL.

This chain uses TRBV5-1 with TRBJ2-3, with no clear D. The V and J ends lost 3 bases and 0 bases respectively, with 11 bases between them. The CDR3 extends over 15 amino acids. Germline CDR1 and CDR2: SGHRS and YFSETQ. CDR3 sequence: CASSSTPTSTDTQYF. The CDR3 bases are TGCGCCAGCAGCTCTACACCTACAAGCACAGATACGCAGTATTTT.

The chain joins TRBV12-3 or TRBV12-4 to TRBJ2-7; D ambiguous. V was clipped by 4 bases and J by 3 bases, with 13 bases between them. The CDR3 contains 14 residues. CDR3 sequence (DNA): TGTGCCAGCAGTTCCCGGCTGCCCGGCTACGAGCAGTACTTC. Translation: CASSSRLPGYEQYF.

This clonotype was observed a handful of times. J is TRBJ2-1 and V is TRBV7-9, with 14 bases aligning to TRBD2. The CDR3 contains 16 residues. Trimming took 5 bases from V and 7 from J; bases not matched to a gene: 7. CDR1 and CDR2 (germline): SEHNR, FQNEAQ (reference sequence). DNA for the CDR3: TGTGCCAGCAGCGTGATCGGGACTAGCGGGAGTAATGAGCAGTTCTTC. As protein: CASSVIGTSGSNEQFF. Drawing the rest from reference TRBV7-9 and TRBJ2-1, the complete variable domain is DTGVSQNPRHKITKRGQNVTFRCDPISEHNRLYWYRQTLGQGPEFLTYFQNEAQLEKSRLLSDRFSAERPKGSFSTLEIQRTEQGDSAMYLCASSVIGTSGSNEQFFGPGTRLTVL.

This clonotype was detected ten times or more. The CDR3 DNA is TGCAGTGCCCTTGTGGGCGGAAACTATGGCTACACCTTC. Translation gives CSALVGGNYGYTF. V usage is TRBV20-1 and J usage is TRBJ1-2; the D is unclear. Germline V gene sequence: CDR1 DFQATT, CDR2 SNEGSKA (reference sequence). The CDR3 sequence is 13 residues long. Trimming left V 6 bases short and J 2 bases short, with 13 bases between.

This sequence joins TRBV12-3 or TRBV12-4 and TRBJ2-1; TRBD2 agrees at 9 bases. The CDR3 contains 15 residues. Unmatched junction bases numbered 7, after V lost 2 bases and J lost 8 bases. The CDR3 protein is CASSLISGSIDEQFF. The CDR3, as DNA: TGTGCCAGCAGTTTAATTAGCGGGAGTATCGATGAGCAGTTCTTC.

This clonotype was detected only a few times. The CDR3 nucleotides read TGTGCCAGCAGTTCGGCGGGACAGGGGGCCCTCAATGAGCAGTTCTTC. Translation: CASSSAGQGALNEQFF. This chain connects TRBV27 to TRBJ2-1; 12 bases line up with TRBD1. J was trimmed by 6 bases and V by 4 bases; bases with no gene match: 7. Per germline, CDR1 MNHEY and CDR2 SMNVEV (reference sequence). The CDR3 length is 16 residues.

The V gene is TRBV5-1, the J gene TRBJ2-1, with 9 bases lining up with TRBD1. CDR1 is SGHRS and CDR2 is YFSETQ in the germline V gene. V was pared by 0 bases and J by 4 bases, with 5 bases of the junction left unmatched. The CDR3 covers 16 residues. In DNA, the CDR3 is TGCGCCAGCAGCTTGGCCTCGGACAGGGGATACAATGAGCAGTTCTTC. Its translation: CASSLASDRGYNEQFF.

This clonotype was counted only a few times. V gene TRBV7-2 combines with J gene TRBJ1-2; D remains unclear. Germline lookup yields CDR1 SGHTA and CDR2 FQGNSA. The CDR3 contains 14 residues. V was cut by 5 bases and J by 6 bases, with 16 bases left in between. CDR3 residues: CASSAVGEINGYTF. DNA for the CDR3: TGTGCCAGCAGCGCAGTCGGGGAAATCAATGGCTACACCTTC.

This clonotype has a count of ten or more. The J gene is TRBJ2-7, the V gene TRBV29-1; D is ambiguous. The CDR3 consists of 14 residues. Germline V gene data show CDR1 as SQVTM and CDR2 as ANQGSEA. V shed 3 bases and J shed 5 bases, with 17 bases lying between them. The CDR3: CSVDPHMAHHEQYF. DNA of the CDR3: TGCAGCGTTGATCCCCACATGGCCCACCACGAGCAGTACTTC.

The chain joins TRBV20-1 to TRBJ2-5, with 8 bases fitting TRBD2. V lost 4 bases, J lost 4 bases, and 5 bases stayed unmatched. The CDR3 runs 13 residues. Germline V gives CDR1 DFQATT, CDR2 SNEGSKA (reference sequence). In nucleotides, the CDR3 is TGCAGTGCTAAGTTAACTAGCGGAGAGACCCAGTACTTC. Translated: CSAKLTSGETQYF.